Below are 27 T cell receptor beta chains sequenced from a single sample in a study of shared clonotypes between healthy human individuals. The method was immunoSEQ multiplex PCR; TCRdb's version includes in-frame clones alone and lacks a portion of them. The table has approximately 2.1 million clones, roughly 93% seen once. The specimen sequenced was naive CD4+ T cells from PBMCs. As for subset: CD45RA+ positively selected. Receptors were obtained from a man in his late teens or twenties in good health. Some clones in this sample may be carry-over from other donors' samples.

This chain links TRBV30 with TRBJ2-1, with TRBD2 matching 8 bases. The germline CDR1 and CDR2 sequences are GTSNPN and SVGIG (reference sequence). The CDR3 runs 15 residues. V dropped 2 bases and J dropped 6; count of bases not matched to a gene: 9. CDR3 amino acids: CAWSQGLVGSNEQFF. The CDR3 nucleotides read TGTGCCTGGAGTCAGGGACTAGTAGGTTCCAATGAGCAGTTCTTC. Based on the CDR3 plus reference TRBV30 and TRBJ2-1, the full variable domain is SQTIHQWPATLVQPVGSPLSLECTVEGTSNPNLYWYRQAAGRGLQLLFYSVGIGQISSEVPQNLSASRPQDRQFILSSKKLLLSDSGFYLCAWSQGLVGSNEQFFGPGTRLTVL.

The chain joins TRBV7-2 to TRBJ2-2; 7 bases are a match to TRBD2. V lost 4 bases and J lost 1; bases outside the gene matches: 3. Germline CDR1 and CDR2: SGHTA and FQGNSA. CDR3 length: 15 residues. DNA of the CDR3: TGTGCCAGCAGCTACCAGCGGGGGAACACCGGGGAGCTGTTTTTT. It yields the protein CASSYQRGNTGELFF.

This clone was counted once. The genes are TRBV4-2 and TRBJ2-2; TRBD1 matches 8 bases. Trimming took 4 bases from V and 2 from J; bases not matched to a gene: 6. The germline V gene has CDR1 LGHNA and CDR2 YNFKEQ. The CDR3 is 16 residues long. The CDR3, as DNA: TGTGCCAGCAGCCCGCGGACAGGGAGAAACACCGGGGAGCTGTTTTTT. Translating gives CASSPRTGRNTGELFF.

The V call is TRBV15, the J call TRBJ2-4; D is ambiguous. Germline-derived CDR1 and CDR2 are LNHNV and YYDKDF (reference sequence). This CDR3 is 14 amino acids long. The V gene lost 0 bases and the J gene lost 9 bases, with 12 bases spanning the gap. The CDR3 sequence: CATSRDVDGSIQYF. Here the CDR3 DNA reads TGTGCCACCAGCAGAGATGTAGATGGCAGCATTCAGTACTTC.

The chain couples TRBV28 to TRBJ1-2; D is unresolved. The V end was cut by 4 bases, the J end by 13 bases, with 13 bases between. The CDR3 is 11 residues long. CDR1 is MDHEN and CDR2 is SYDVKM in the germline V gene. This chain's CDR3 is CASSSPRALTF. In nucleotides, the CDR3 is TGTGCCAGCAGTTCCCCGAGGGCTCTCACCTTC.

Notes on this clone: This sample includes further DNA sequences coding for the same CDR3. This rearrangement joins TRBV5-4 to TRBJ2-7, with 8 bases lining up with TRBD1. Germline V gene lookup returns CDR1 SGHNT and CDR2 YYREEE (reference sequence). The length of the CDR3 is 13 residues. Unmatched junction bases numbered 3, after V lost 4 bases and J lost 3 bases. The CDR3 DNA reads as TGTGCCAGCAGCCGAGGACAGGGCTACGAGCAGTACTTC. This gives the protein CASSRGQGYEQYF.

V and J are TRBV6-6 and TRBJ2-1; D might be TRBD2 (6 bases). From germline, CDR1 is MNHNY and CDR2 SVGAGI (reference sequence). Trimming left V 6 bases short and J 6 bases short, with 12 bases between. The CDR3 sequence is 13 residues long. The CDR3 DNA follows: TGTGCCAGCAGCGCCCGACTAGGCAATGAGCAGTTCTTC. Residues: CASSARLGNEQFF.

About this clone itself: Other DNA sequences within the sample encode an identical CDR3. This chain uses TRBV28 with TRBJ1-4; D is undetermined. Germline assignment: CDR1 MDHEN and CDR2 SYDVKM. The CDR3 covers 13 residues. The V end was cut by 5 bases, the J end by 2 bases, with 6 bases between. CDR3 sequence: CASSRATNEKLFF. The CDR3 coding sequence is TGTGCCAGCAGTCGAGCCACTAATGAAAAACTGTTTTTT.

This chain links TRBV28 with TRBJ1-1; D remains unclear. CDR3 length: 15 residues. Trimming took off 3 bases at V and 1 base at J, with 12 bases between the two ends. The germline V gene has CDR1 MDHEN and CDR2 SYDVKM. The CDR3 protein is CASSFRPRGNTEAFF. CDR3 in DNA: TGTGCCAGCAGTTTTAGACCCCGGGGGAACACTGAAGCTTTCTTT. Full variable domain (outside the CDR3, taken from reference TRBV28 and TRBJ1-1): DVKVTQSSRYLVKRTGEKVFLECVQDMDHENMFWYRQDPGLGLRLIYFSYDVKMKEKGDIPEGYSVSREKKERFSLILESASTNQTSMYLCASSFRPRGNTEAFFGQGTRLTVV.

This chain connects TRBV28 to TRBJ2-7; unclear D gene. This CDR3 spans 12 amino acids. The V end lost 5 bases, the J end lost 6 bases, and 11 bases lay between the germline ends. CDR1 is MDHEN and CDR2 is SYDVKM in the germline V gene. The CDR3 DNA reads TGTGCCAGCAGTGTTGAGGTGAGCGAGCAGTACTTC. It codes for CASSVEVSEQYF.

The V and J genes are TRBV14 and TRBJ1-5; D gene ambiguous. The germline V gene encodes CDR1 SGHDN and CDR2 FVKESK. Trimming took 2 bases from V and 6 from J, leaving 8 bases between them. The CDR3 runs to 13 residues. The CDR3 nucleotides are TGTGCCAGCAGCCAATCTTCGACTCAGCCCCAGCATTTT. Protein product: CASSQSSTQPQHF.

This chain connects TRBV28 to TRBJ1-3; D gene ambiguous. The V gene's germline CDR1 is MDHEN and CDR2 SYDVKM. Trimming stripped 7 bases from V and 4 bases from J, with 23 bases between. The CDR3 sequence is 17 residues long. CDR3 sequence: CASTNSASFFRGNTIYF. CDR3 sequence (DNA): TGTGCCAGCACCAACTCGGCGAGCTTTTTTAGGGGAAACACCATATATTTT.

Concerning this clone itself: Sequence at one end of the junction differs from germline and may be a read error. V and J are TRBV11-2 and TRBJ2-5; 7 bases fit TRBD1. The CDR3 is 11 residues long. The germline V gene has CDR1 SGHAT and CDR2 FQNNGV. CDR3 residues: CASSLGQGRDF. CDR3 nucleotides: TGTGCCAGCAGCTTAGGACAGGGCCGGGACTTC.

The V call is TRBV5-1, the J call TRBJ2-2; D remains ambiguous. This CDR3 has 17 amino acids. The V gene's germline CDR1 is SGHRS and CDR2 YFSETQ. The V end was cut by 0 bases, the J end by 2 bases, with 14 bases between. The CDR3 coding sequence is TGCGCCAGCAGCTTGGGATTCCGGCAGGTTAACACCGGGGAGCTGTTTTTT. Protein: CASSLGFRQVNTGELFF.

The chain couples TRBV6-6 to TRBJ2-5, with 12 positions matching TRBD1. The V segment lost 4 bases and the J segment 5 bases; nucleotides outside the gene matches: 5. The CDR3 loop spans 15 amino acids. In germline, CDR1 is MNHNY, CDR2 SVGAGI (reference sequence). For the CDR3, the DNA is TGTGCCAGCAGTTTGGGACAGGGGGCTGTGGAGACCCAGTACTTC. It translates to CASSLGQGAVETQYF.

V gene TRBV28 combines with J gene TRBJ2-1; 13 positions match TRBD2. CDR1 and CDR2 from the germline V gene are MDHEN and SYDVKM. V was pared by 4 bases and J by 5 bases, with 2 bases of the junction left unmatched. CDR3 size: 15 residues. Here the CDR3 DNA reads TGTGCCAGCAGTTCACTAGCGGGAGGGCACAATGAGCAGTTCTTC. Protein product: CASSSLAGGHNEQFF.

This chain joins TRBV7-9 and TRBJ2-5, with a weak D call TRBD2 (5 bases). The germline V gene has CDR1 SEHNR and CDR2 FQNEAQ (reference sequence). This CDR3 contains 15 residues. Trimming pared 5 bases from V and 1 base from J, leaving 14 bases between. The CDR3 protein is CASSQRFAGQETQYF. DNA of the CDR3: TGTGCCAGCAGCCAGAGGTTCGCGGGCCAAGAGACCCAGTACTTC.

The chain links TRBV25-1 to TRBJ2-1, with 7 bases fitting TRBD2. V shed 4 bases and J 5 bases; nucleotides not matched to a gene: 11. Per the germline V gene, CDR1 is MGHDK and CDR2 is SYGVNS. CDR3 size: 16 residues. The CDR3 is CASSGWGGKVNNEQFF. Here the CDR3 DNA reads TGTGCCAGCAGTGGGTGGGGGGGGAAAGTCAACAATGAGCAGTTCTTC.

The V and J genes are TRBV7-3 and TRBJ2-1; 14 bases align to TRBD2. V lost 3 bases, J lost 8 bases, and 3 bases stayed unmatched. Germline V gives CDR1 SGHTA, CDR2 FQGTGA. This CDR3 is built from 15 residues. This chain's CDR3 is CASSLTSGRDHEQFF. CDR3 nucleotide sequence: TGTGCCAGCAGCTTGACTAGCGGGAGGGATCATGAGCAGTTCTTC.

The chain combines TRBV9 with TRBJ2-7; perhaps TRBD1 as D (8 bases). Germline lookup yields CDR1 SGDLS and CDR2 YYNGEE. Trimming removed 3 bases from V and 2 bases from J, with 15 bases in between. The CDR3 consists of 15 residues. CDR3 sequence (DNA): TGTGCCAGCAGCGAAAGCGGGGACAGGACCTACGAGCAGTACTTC. Residues: CASSESGDRTYEQYF.

The V call is TRBV7-3, the J call TRBJ2-2; no reliable D call. Trimming took 2 bases from V and 6 from J, leaving 4 bases between them. This CDR3 spans 12 amino acids. Germline V CDR1 and CDR2: SGHTA, FQGTGA. The DNA of the CDR3 is TGTGCCAGCAGCTTATTATCCGGGGAGCTGTTTTTT. It encodes CASSLLSGELFF.

The chain uses TRBV4-1 and TRBJ1-2; D gene ambiguous. The CDR3 runs 14 residues. Trimming took off 1 base at V and 4 bases at J, with 10 bases between the two ends. Germline CDR1 and CDR2: MGHRA and YSYEKL. The CDR3 is CASSQGIRVYGYTF. CDR3 nucleotides: TGCGCCAGCAGCCAAGGGATAAGAGTCTATGGCTACACCTTC.

This chain joins TRBV10-2 and TRBJ2-7; D not certain. Per germline, CDR1 WSHSY and CDR2 SAAADI. The length of the CDR3 is 15 residues. V dropped 6 bases and J dropped 0 bases, with 15 bases sitting between them. Here the CDR3 reads CASSLGISGSYEQYF. As DNA, the CDR3 is TGCGCCAGCAGCCTTGGGATCTCGGGCTCCTACGAGCAGTACTTC.

The rearrangement uses TRBV28 and TRBJ1-2; D is ambiguous. Germline V lookup: CDR1 MDHEN, CDR2 SYDVKM. The V gene lost 8 bases and the J gene lost 7 bases, with 14 bases spanning the gap. The CDR3 has 12 residues. The CDR3, as DNA: TGTGCCAGCGGCCTAGGGCGGTTTGGCTACACCTTC. It is translated as CASGLGRFGYTF.

This clone was counted once. This chain uses TRBV5-1 with TRBJ2-1; D is unresolved. This CDR3 contains 15 residues. The germline CDR1 and CDR2 sequences are SGHRS and YFSETQ. Between the trimmed V and J ends, which lost 0 bases and 5 bases, there was a span of 12 bases. The CDR3 region has the DNA TGCGCCAGCAGCTTGGGGTCCAGACTCAACAATGAGCAGTTCTTC. Translating gives CASSLGSRLNNEQFF.

CDR3 amino acids: CASSGDRITNTGELFF. The CDR3 DNA reads as TGCGCCAGCAGTGGGGACAGGATAACGAACACCGGGGAGCTGTTTTTT. The rearrangement links TRBV10-1 to TRBJ2-2; 8 bases match TRBD1. CDR3 length: 16 residues. Unmatched junction bases numbered 4, after V lost 4 bases and J lost 0 bases. Germline V CDR1 and CDR2: WNHNN, SYGVQD (reference sequence).

The V call is TRBV7-2, the J call TRBJ2-3, with 10 bases identical to TRBD2. The CDR3 is 17 residues long. V lost 5 bases and J lost 5; bases outside the gene matches: 13. Germline loops: CDR1 SGHTA, CDR2 FQGNSA. The CDR3 sequence is CASSTLSLRLAGDTQYF. The CDR3 coding sequence is TGTGCCAGCAGCACCCTTAGCCTGAGACTAGCGGGAGATACGCAGTATTTT.